This TCR beta chain derives from a study of technical replicates of blood from several donors. Assay used: immunoSEQ multiplex PCR; TCRdb lists only in-frame clones, some missing. The profile shows about 97,000 clones, 96% of them singletons. V gave up 5 bases and J gave up 1 base; unmatched junction bases: 1. Germline CDR1 and CDR2: GTSNPN and SVGIG (reference sequence). This CDR3 contains 12 residues. The sequence was collected from a human donor in good health. Sequenced sample: T cells isolated from PBMCs. V usage is TRBV30 and J usage is TRBJ1-1; 7 nucleotides line up with TRBD1. The CDR3 region has the DNA TGTGCCTGGGGGACAGAGAACACTGAAGCTTTCTTT. Its translation is CAWGTENTEAFF.